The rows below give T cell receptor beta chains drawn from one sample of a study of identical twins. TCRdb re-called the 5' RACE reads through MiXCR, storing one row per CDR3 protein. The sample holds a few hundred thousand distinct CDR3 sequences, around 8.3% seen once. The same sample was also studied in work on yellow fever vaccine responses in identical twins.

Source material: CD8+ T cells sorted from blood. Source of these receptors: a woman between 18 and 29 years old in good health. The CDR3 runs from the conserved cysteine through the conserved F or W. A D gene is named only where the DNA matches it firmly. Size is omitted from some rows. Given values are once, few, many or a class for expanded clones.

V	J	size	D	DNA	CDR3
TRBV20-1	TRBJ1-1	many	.	TGCAGTGCTAGTAGAGGGGGCACTGAAGCTTTCTTT	CSASRGGTEAFF
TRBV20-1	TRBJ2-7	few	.	TGCAGTGCTAGGTCCGACTTCTACGAGCAGTACTTC	CSARSDFYEQYF
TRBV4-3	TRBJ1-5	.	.	TGCGCCAGCAGCCAAATCCGTGGGGGGCCCCAGCATTTT	CASSQIRGGPQHF
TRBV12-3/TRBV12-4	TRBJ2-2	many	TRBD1	TGTGCCAGCAGTGGGGGACAGGTGTTTGGTCCCGGGGAGCTGTTTTTT	CASSGGQVFGPGELFF
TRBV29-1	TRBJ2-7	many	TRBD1	TGCAGCGTTGCGACAGGGGCCTCCTACGAGCAGTACTTC	CSVATGASYEQYF
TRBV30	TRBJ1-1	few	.	TGTGCCTGGAGTACGGCGAACACTGAAGCTTTCTTT	CAWSTANTEAFF
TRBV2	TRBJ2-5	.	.	TGTGCCAGCAGGGAAAGGGGTAGGGAGACCCAGTACTTC	CASRERGRETQYF
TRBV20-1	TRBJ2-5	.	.	TGCAGCGCAGACCTCCGGATAGATAAAGAGACCCAGTACTTC	CSADLRIDKETQYF
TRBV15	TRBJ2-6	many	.	TGTGCCACCAGCAGTCCCTCGGGGACTGGGGCCAACGTCCTGACTTTC	CATSSPSGTGANVLTF
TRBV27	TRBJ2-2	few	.	TGTGCCACCACGGGACTTTACACCGGGGAGCTGTTTTTT	CATTGLYTGELFF
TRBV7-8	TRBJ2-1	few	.	TGTGCCAGCAGCTTAGCGCCCTGGTCGGGGAGCTCCTACAATGAGCAGTTCTTC	CASSLAPWSGSSYNEQFF
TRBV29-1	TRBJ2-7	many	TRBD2	TGCAGCGTTGAACGTGAAGCGGGAGGCTACGCCGAGCAGTACTTC	CSVEREAGGYAEQYF
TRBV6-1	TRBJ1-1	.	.	TGTGCCAGCAGAAAAGACAGGTTCGGGGGCACTGAAGCTTTCTTT	CASRKDRFGGTEAFF
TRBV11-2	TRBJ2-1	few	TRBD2	TGTGCCAGCAGCTTAGGGACTAGCGGGGCGACTTTCTACAATGAGCAGTTCTTC	CASSLGTSGATFYNEQFF
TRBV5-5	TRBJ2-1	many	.	TGTGCCAGCAGCTTTCAGGTAGTTTCCTACAATGAGCAGTTCTTC	CASSFQVVSYNEQFF
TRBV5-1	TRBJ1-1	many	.	TGCGCCAGCAGCTTGGATGGGATTGAAGGTGGTTTCTTT	CASSLDGIEGGFF
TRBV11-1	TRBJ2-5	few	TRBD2	TGTGCCAGCAGCTTCGGAAGCACTAGCGGGGGGATATTCCAAGAGACCCAGTACTTC	CASSFGSTSGGIFQETQYF
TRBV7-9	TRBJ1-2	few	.	TGTGCCAGCAGCGATAGTGCTAACTATGGCTACACCTTC	CASSDSANYGYTF
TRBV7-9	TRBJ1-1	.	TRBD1	TGTGCCAGCAGCGGGACAGGGAGCACTGAAGCTTTCTTT	CASSGTGSTEAFF
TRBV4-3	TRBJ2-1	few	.	TGCGCCAGCAGCCAAGTCGCGTTCGATGAGCAGTTCTTC	CASSQVAFDEQFF
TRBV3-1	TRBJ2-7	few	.	TGTGCCAGCAGCCAAGAGGAGGTCTTCTACGAGCAGTACTTC	CASSQEEVFYEQYF
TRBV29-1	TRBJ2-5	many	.	TGCAGCGTTGTTATCCCCGCGAAGTACGGGATTGAGGACAAAGAGACCCAGTACTTC	CSVVIPAKYGIEDKETQYF